The clone carrying this T cell receptor beta chain turned up a few times. Its antigen remains unknown. V was clipped by 3 bases and J by 7 bases; unmatched bases: 10. The CDR3 totals 17 residues. The germline gives CDR1 MGHDK, CDR2 SYGVNS. Generated by immunoSEQ multiplex PCR, the TCRdb table keeps only in-frame clones and is missing some. The sample lists about 40,000 clones; approximately 70% were seen once. This entry comes from a study of vaccination effects on CD4 cells after COVID-19. Study information: Pools of viral peptides were used by the ViraFEST assay to expand antigen-specific CD4+ T cells ahead of sequencing. Study-level findings and limits: Clonal contraction was marked in infection- and vaccine-induced clones late after vaccination.

Researchers isolated CD4+ T cells once less than twelve days of culture had elapsed. Participants were vaccinated with two doses of either the BNT162b2 or mRNA-1273 vaccine. The origin of this receptor is a human donor who received a COVID-19 vaccine. The sequencing used CD4+ T cells from PBMCs cultured without peptide, collected after COVID-19 vaccination. The rearrangement joins TRBV25-1 to TRBJ2-1, with 12 bases matching TRBD2. As DNA, the CDR3 is TGTGCCAGCAGTGAGGCTAGCGGGAGGGCCCCGCGGAATGAGCAGTTCTTC. The encoded protein is CASSEASGRAPRNEQFF.